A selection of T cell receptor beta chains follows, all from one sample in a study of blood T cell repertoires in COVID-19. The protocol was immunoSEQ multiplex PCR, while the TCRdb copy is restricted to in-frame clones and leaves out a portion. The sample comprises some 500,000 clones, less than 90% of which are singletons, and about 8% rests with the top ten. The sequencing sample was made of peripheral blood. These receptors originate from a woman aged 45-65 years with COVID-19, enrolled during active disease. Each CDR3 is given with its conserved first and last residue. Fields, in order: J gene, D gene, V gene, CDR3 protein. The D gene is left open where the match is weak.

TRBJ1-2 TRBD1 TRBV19 CASSMNGQDGYTF
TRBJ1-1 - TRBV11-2 CASSLGLTNTEAFF
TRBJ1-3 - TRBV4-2 CASSQAPGPGNTIYF
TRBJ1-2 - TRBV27 CASSFAGSIYGYTF
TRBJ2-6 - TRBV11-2 CASKIHSSGANVLTF
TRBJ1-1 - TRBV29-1 CSVTLTGTTEAFF
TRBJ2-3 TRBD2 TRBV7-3 CASSLGVPGTSVDTQYF
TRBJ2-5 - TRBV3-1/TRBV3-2 CASSQVGVQETQYF
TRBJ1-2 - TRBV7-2 CASSFPEVYGYTF
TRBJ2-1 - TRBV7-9 CASSIGGNEQFF
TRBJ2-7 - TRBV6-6 CASSLGGQYEQYF
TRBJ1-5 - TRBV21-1 CATLNQPQHF
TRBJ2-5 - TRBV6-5 CASSYGQGLGETQYF
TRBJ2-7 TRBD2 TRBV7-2 CASSPGLGSYEQYF
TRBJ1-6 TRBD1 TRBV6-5 CASRDRGDSPLHF
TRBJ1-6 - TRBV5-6 CASSSDSFPNSPLHF
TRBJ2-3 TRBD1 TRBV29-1 CSAGRGTGTDTQYF